A single sample is the source of the 18 T cell receptor beta chains below, sequenced in a study of T cell repertoires in cytomegalovirus infection. TCRdb analysed the reads with MiXCR anew, one entry per CDR3 protein. The sample includes 150,000 to 200,000 distinct CDR3 sequences, 28% of them seen just once. Sequencing input: PBMCs. These receptors were obtained from a human donor in good health (CMV status not recorded). Some clones in this sample may be carry-over from other donors' samples.

The V and J genes are TRBV10-3 and TRBJ1-2, with a possible D match to TRBD1 (5 bases). Germline V CDR1 and CDR2: ENHRY, SYGVKD. Trimming stripped 1 base from V and 2 bases from J, with 14 bases between. The CDR3 is 16 residues long. Here the CDR3 reads CAISEYQGSSNYGYTF. As DNA, the CDR3 is TGTGCCATCAGTGAGTACCAGGGCAGCAGCAACTATGGCTACACCTTC.

This rearrangement joins TRBV5-6 to TRBJ2-1; D is unclear. The ends were cut back, 4 bases at V and 9 bases at J, with 11 bases in the middle. The CDR3 length is 12 residues. In germline, CDR1 is SGHDT, CDR2 YYEEEE. In DNA form, the CDR3 reads TGTGCCAGCAGCGCCGGGCTGGGTGAGCAGTTCTTC. Translation: CASSAGLGEQFF.

The CDR3 loop is CASSGTTGYGYTF. The CDR3 nucleotides read TGTGCCAGCAGCGGGACCACAGGCTATGGCTACACCTTC. This chain connects TRBV7-9 to TRBJ1-2; tentatively, D is TRBD1 (5 bases). CDR1 SEHNR and CDR2 FQNEAQ come from the germline V gene (reference sequence). This CDR3 comprises 13 residues. Trimming took off 5 bases at V and 4 bases at J, with 11 bases between the two ends.

The DNA of the CDR3 is TGTGCCAGCAGCTCGGGACAGGGTCATCAGCCCCAGCATTTT. This codes for CASSSGQGHQPQHF. The chain recombines TRBV11-2 with TRBJ1-5; 9 nucleotides line up with TRBD1. The J segment lost 5 bases and the V segment lost 4 bases, leaving 3 bases of the junction unmatched. Germline assignment: CDR1 SGHAT and CDR2 FQNNGV. The CDR3 is 14 amino acids.

This rearrangement joins TRBV12-3 or TRBV12-4 to TRBJ2-7; 10 bases fit TRBD1. The CDR3 is 14 residues long. V lost 3 bases to trimming and J lost 4 bases; unmatched junction nucleotides: 3. The CDR3 sequence is CASSLTGGSYEQYF. The CDR3 nucleotides are TGTGCCAGCAGTTTGACAGGGGGCAGTTACGAGCAGTACTTC.

The V gene is TRBV20-1, the J gene TRBJ1-5; D is ambiguous. Trimming stripped 6 bases from V and 0 bases from J, with 12 bases between. Germline V gene lookup returns CDR1 DFQATT and CDR2 SNEGSKA (reference sequence). This CDR3 spans 14 amino acids. The CDR3 sequence: CSAITQVSNQPQHF. CDR3 DNA sequence: TGCAGTGCCATCACCCAAGTTAGCAATCAGCCCCAGCATTTT.

The chain recombines TRBV20-1 with TRBJ1-1, with D unresolved. V lost 4 bases and J lost 4, with 16 bases in between. This CDR3 contains 14 residues. Germline values: CDR1 DFQATT, CDR2 SNEGSKA (reference sequence). For the CDR3, the DNA is TGCAGTGCTACAGACCAACGCTGGCCCACTGAAGCTTTCTTT. This sequence encodes CSATDQRWPTEAFF.

V and J are TRBV20-1 and TRBJ2-1, with TRBD2 matching 10 bases. Germline CDR1 and CDR2: DFQATT and SNEGSKA (reference sequence). V was pared by 2 bases and J by 6 bases, with 7 bases of the junction left unmatched. The CDR3 runs 15 residues. CDR3 sequence reads: CSARHERGGPNEQFF. The CDR3 DNA sequence: TGCAGTGCTAGACACGAGCGGGGGGGCCCCAATGAGCAGTTCTTC.

This clonotype has a handful of counts. The V gene is TRBV6-4, the J gene TRBJ1-2; 8 bases are shared with TRBD1. The CDR3 is 13 amino acids. Trimming cost V 6 bases and J 8 bases; bases outside gene matches: 8. CDR1 MRHNA and CDR2 SNTAGT come from the germline V gene. CDR3 coding DNA: TGTGCCAGCAGAAGTTCGGGACAGGAAGGCTACACCTTC. Its protein product is CASRSSGQEGYTF.

The CDR3 loop reads CASSQDSAGGNGYTF. The CDR3, as DNA: TGTGCCAGCAGCCAAGACTCGGCAGGGGGGAATGGCTACACCTTC. The chain recombines TRBV3-1 with TRBJ1-2; 7 nucleotides align to TRBD1. V shed 0 bases and J 6 bases; nucleotides not matched to a gene: 7. Germline V gene data show CDR1 as LGHDT and CDR2 as YNNKEL (reference sequence). The CDR3 is 15 amino acids.

In the case of this clonotype: Here the CDR3 omits its conserved ending phenylalanine or tryptophan, so a read error is the likely source. The rearrangement uses TRBV7-2 and TRBJ2-4, with D unclear. The germline V gene has CDR1 SGHTA and CDR2 FQGNSA. The CDR3 spans 13 residues. Deletions cut 0 bases from V and 4 bases from J, with 4 bases between. Written as DNA, the CDR3 is TGTGCCAGCAGCTTAGCCGGGAAAAACATTCAGTACTAC. As protein: CASSLAGKNIQYY.

This clonotype was picked up a small number of times. The V and J genes are TRBV20-1 and TRBJ2-3, with TRBD1 matching over 8 bases. Per the germline V gene, CDR1 is DFQATT and CDR2 is SNEGSKA (reference sequence). This CDR3 spans 14 amino acids. V was pared by 5 bases and J by 2 bases, with 6 bases of the junction left unmatched. CDR3 sequence reads: CSAPGTGSTDTQYF. For the CDR3, the DNA is TGCAGTGCTCCAGGGACAGGTTCCACAGATACGCAGTATTTT.

J is TRBJ2-7 and V is TRBV2, with TRBD1 matching 7 bases. CDR1 SNHLY and CDR2 FYNNEI come from the germline V gene. CDR3 size: 12 residues. With V trimmed by 8 bases and J by 5 bases, 6 bases remained unmatched. CDR3 in DNA: TGTGCCAGCCAGCAGGGGGAGAACGAGCAGTACTTC. The encoded protein is CASQQGENEQYF.

This clonotype was observed many times. CDR3 DNA: TGTGCCAGCAGCAAAGGACAGGGCGTAGAGACCCAGTACTTC. Translation: CASSKGQGVETQYF. The chain has TRBV7-8 and TRBJ2-5, with 8 bases matching TRBD1. The V gene's germline CDR1 is SGHVS and CDR2 FQNEAQ. This CDR3 is 14 amino acids long. V was pared by 5 bases and J by 4 bases, with 6 bases of the junction left unmatched.

The V gene is TRBV20-1, the J gene TRBJ2-1, with 7 bases aligning to TRBD2. Germline V gene sequence: CDR1 DFQATT, CDR2 SNEGSKA (reference sequence). This CDR3 has 16 residues. Trimming at V came to 1 base and at J to 2 bases, leaving 8 bases not matched to a gene. CDR3 sequence: CSARGGKRGAYNEQFF. CDR3 bases: TGCAGTGCTAGAGGTGGAAAACGGGGGGCCTACAATGAGCAGTTCTTC.

This clonotype was seen a few times. In DNA form, the CDR3 reads TGTGCCAGTAGTACCGTAACCGTGAACACTGAAGCTTTCTTT. Amino acid sequence: CASSTVTVNTEAFF. This chain uses TRBV19 with TRBJ1-1; unclear D gene. The CDR3 has 14 residues. The V and J ends lost 4 bases and 0 bases respectively, with 9 bases between them. CDR1 is LNHDA and CDR2 is SQIVND in the germline V gene (reference sequence).

This clonotype was recorded many times. The chain has TRBV7-2 and TRBJ1-5; D unresolved. The CDR3 covers 14 residues. The V end lost 4 bases, the J end lost 6 bases, and 13 bases lay between the germline ends. The germline gives CDR1 SGHTA, CDR2 FQGNSA. CDR3: CASSYTGSSQPQHF. CDR3 in DNA: TGTGCCAGCAGCTATACCGGATCGAGTCAGCCCCAGCATTTT.

The CDR3 loop is CASIEGTEGYEQYF. Here the CDR3 DNA reads TGTGCCAGCATTGAAGGGACAGAGGGCTACGAGCAGTACTTC. The chain links TRBV28 to TRBJ2-7, with 7 bases matching TRBD1. V shed 7 bases, J shed 3 bases, and the junction held 9 bases outside the gene matches. The CDR3 extends over 14 amino acids. Germline-derived CDR1 and CDR2 are MDHEN and SYDVKM. The full variable domain, in which reference TRBV28 and TRBJ2-7 provide the parts outside the CDR3, is DVKVTQSSRYLVKRTGEKVFLECVQDMDHENMFWYRQDPGLGLRLIYFSYDVKMKEKGDIPEGYSVSREKKERFSLILESASTNQTSMYLCASIEGTEGYEQYFGPGTRLTVT.